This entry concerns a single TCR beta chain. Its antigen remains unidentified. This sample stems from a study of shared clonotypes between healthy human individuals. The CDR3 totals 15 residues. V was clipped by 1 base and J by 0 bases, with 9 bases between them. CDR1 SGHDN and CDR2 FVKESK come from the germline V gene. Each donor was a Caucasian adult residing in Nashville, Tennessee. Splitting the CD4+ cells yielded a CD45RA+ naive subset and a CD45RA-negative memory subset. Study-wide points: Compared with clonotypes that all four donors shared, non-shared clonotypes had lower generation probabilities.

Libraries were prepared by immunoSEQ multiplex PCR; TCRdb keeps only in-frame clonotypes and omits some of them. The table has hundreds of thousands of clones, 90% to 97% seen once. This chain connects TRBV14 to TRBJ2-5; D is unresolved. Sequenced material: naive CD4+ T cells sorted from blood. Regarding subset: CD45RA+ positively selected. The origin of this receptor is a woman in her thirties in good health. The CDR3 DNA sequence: TGTGCCAGCAGCCAAGGATACAGCTACCAAGAGACCCAGTACTTC. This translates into CASSQGYSYQETQYF.